These 26 T cell receptor beta chains originate from one sample sequenced in a study of CD8+CD57+ T cells in acquired aplastic anemia. Sequencing involved patients with CD8+CD57+ cell expansion previously shown by flow cytometry. Investigators profiled TCR beta VDJ and CDR3 from genomic DNA template. TCRdb ran MiXCR on the reads and lists one entry per CDR3 protein. The sample records a few hundred thousand distinct CDR3 sequences, roughly 50% being singletons. The material sequenced was sorted CD4+, CD8+, or CD8+CD57+ T cells (not recorded which) from PBMCs. These TCRs come from a human donor with aplastic anemia.

This sequence joins TRBV7-8 and TRBJ2-7; 12 bases map to TRBD2. The CDR3 consists of 17 residues. V shed 1 base and J 5 bases; nucleotides not matched to a gene: 9. Looked up from germline, CDR1 is SGHVS and CDR2 is FQNEAQ. CDR3 amino acids: CASSLGLAGGKVHEQYF. The DNA of the CDR3 is TGTGCCAGCAGCTTAGGCCTAGCGGGGGGGAAGGTCCACGAGCAGTACTTC. The complete variable domain, with remaining parts taken from reference TRBV7-8 and TRBJ2-7, reads GAGVSQSPRYKVAKRGQDVALRCDPISGHVSLFWYQQALGQGPEFLTYFQNEAQLDKSGLPSDRFFAERPEGSVSTLKIQRTQQEDSAVYLCASSLGLAGGKVHEQYFGPGTRLTVT.

Worth noting for this clonotype: The conserved closing phenylalanine or tryptophan is absent in this CDR3, likely reflecting a read error. The rearrangement joins TRBV12-3 or TRBV12-4 to TRBJ2-5; a weak D match, TRBD1 (5 bases). The CDR3 sequence is 15 residues long. The CDR3 coding sequence is TGTGCCACCAGTGACCCCAGGGTATTGAGTGAGACCCAGTACTCC. Its translation: CATSDPRVLSETQYS.

This chain joins TRBV14 and TRBJ2-5; TRBD1 aligns across 7 bases. V shed 5 bases, J shed 6 bases, and the junction held 9 bases outside the gene matches. The V gene's germline CDR1 is SGHDN and CDR2 FVKESK. The CDR3 runs 14 residues. The CDR3 loop is CASSIARGPKTQYF. CDR3 nucleotides: TGTGCCAGCAGCATAGCGAGGGGGCCGAAGACCCAGTACTTC.

The table lists this clonotype with a few counts. The chain links TRBV25-1 to TRBJ1-2; the D gene is possibly TRBD1 (5 bases). Trimming removed 4 bases at V and 7 bases at J, with 13 bases between. The CDR3 runs 13 residues. Germline V gene data show CDR1 as MGHDK and CDR2 as SYGVNS. The CDR3 coding sequence is TGTGCCAGCAGTGCTGACAGATCTATTGGCTACACCTTC. It encodes CASSADRSIGYTF.

This clonotype was detected many times. The chain carries TRBV7-3 and TRBJ2-7, with D possibly TRBD1 on 7 matching bases. V lost 4 bases and J 6 bases, leaving 16 bases between the germline ends. The V gene's germline CDR1 is SGHTA and CDR2 FQGTGA. This CDR3 spans 14 amino acids. The CDR3 region is CASSSQGGLSEQYF. The CDR3 DNA sequence: TGTGCCAGCAGCTCCCAGGGGGGCCTAAGCGAGCAGTACTTC.

Here the CDR3 DNA reads TGTGCCAGCAGTCCCCGGGACTTCTCCTACGAGCAGTACGTC. Translating it yields CASSPRDFSYEQYV. This chain connects TRBV6-6 to TRBJ2-7, with D maybe TRBD2 (6 bases). Trimming stripped 5 bases from V and 0 bases from J, with 11 bases between. From germline, CDR1 is MNHNY and CDR2 SVGAGI (reference sequence). CDR3 length: 14 residues.

Remarks on this clonotype: This sequence may be a read error, since a much larger clone differs from it by one base. The chain uses TRBV19 and TRBJ1-3, with 9 bases that match TRBD1. The CDR3 totals 15 residues. From germline, CDR1 is LNHDA and CDR2 SQIVND (reference sequence). CDR3 protein: CASSPGTGFGDTIYF. Here the CDR3 DNA reads TGTGCCAGTAGTCCCGGGACAGGGTTTGGAGACACCATATATTTT.

This sequence joins TRBV15 and TRBJ2-3; 7 bases are a match to TRBD1. From germline, CDR1 is LNHNV and CDR2 YYDKDF (reference sequence). This CDR3 region has 17 residues. J gave up 0 bases and V 1 base, and 7 bases lay outside the gene matches. The CDR3 nucleotides read TGTGCCACCAGCAGAGGGTCCCCGGACAGGAGCACAGATACGCAGTATTTT. This gives the protein CATSRGSPDRSTDTQYF.

This clonotype was seen many times. V and J are TRBV3-1 and TRBJ2-7; 7 bases match TRBD1. In germline, CDR1 is LGHDT, CDR2 YNNKEL (reference sequence). The CDR3 loop spans 15 amino acids. Trimming at V came to 3 bases and at J to 11 bases, leaving 16 bases not matched to a gene. The DNA for the CDR3 is TGTGCCAGCAGCCAGGGGACAGTGCACCTCAAACGGGAGTACTTC. This encodes CASSQGTVHLKREYF.

The chain couples TRBV3-1 to TRBJ1-2, with 7 bases fitting TRBD1. Trimming took 6 bases from V and 4 from J; bases not matched to a gene: 14. The CDR3 has 16 residues. Germline V lookup: CDR1 LGHDT, CDR2 YNNKEL (reference sequence). This chain's CDR3 is CASSPSRDSFFYGYTF. The CDR3 region has the DNA TGTGCCAGCAGTCCAAGCCGGGACAGCTTTTTCTATGGCTACACCTTC.

This clonotype was seen a few times. This may be a read error: a much more frequent sequence differs by one nucleotide. The chain is built from TRBV5-1 and TRBJ1-2; tentative D call: TRBD1 (5 bases). There are 14 residues in the CDR3. V was shortened by 5 bases and J by 6 bases, with 17 bases between the two germline ends. Germline CDR1 and CDR2: SGHRS and YFSETQ. The CDR3 DNA reads as TGCGCCAGCAGACCGTCCGGGGCAGGGCATGGCTACACCTTC. Translated, it gives CASRPSGAGHGYTF.

The chain carries TRBV2 and TRBJ1-2, with unresolved D. Per germline, CDR1 SNHLY and CDR2 FYNNEI. This CDR3 spans 14 amino acids. V dropped 6 bases and J dropped 4 bases, with 15 bases sitting between them. CDR3 sequence reads: CASSVAGVGYGYTF. The DNA for the CDR3 is TGTGCCAGCAGCGTAGCGGGTGTCGGCTATGGCTACACCTTC.

Concerning this clonotype: A much larger clonotype is one base distant, so this may be a read error. This chain joins TRBV12-3 or TRBV12-4 and TRBJ2-7; 8 nucleotides match TRBD2. V gave up 6 bases and J gave up 7 bases; unmatched junction bases: 17. This CDR3 is built from 16 residues. The CDR3 region is CASSVGPRGGLNEQYF. Written as DNA, the CDR3 is TGTGCCAGCAGCGTAGGGCCACGGGGGGGCCTTAATGAGCAGTACTTC.

This clonotype was detected many times. The gene calls are TRBV20-1 and TRBJ1-5; 7 nucleotides match TRBD1. The CDR3 sequence is 12 residues long. V gave up 5 bases and J gave up 7 bases; unmatched junction bases: 5. Germline values: CDR1 DFQATT, CDR2 SNEGSKA (reference sequence). CDR3 bases: TGCAGTGCTGAAACAGGGGCCCAGCCCCAGCATTTT. Its protein product is CSAETGAQPQHF.

This clonotype was counted between two and nine times. This sequence may be a read error, since a much larger clone differs from it by one base. The missing conserved phenylalanine or tryptophan at the end of this CDR3 makes a read error likely. This rearrangement joins TRBV25-1 to TRBJ2-5; D not certain. The CDR3 is 14 residues long. Germline V gene sequence: CDR1 MGHDK, CDR2 SYGVNS. The germline V and J ends were trimmed by 7 bases and 1 base, with 13 bases remaining between them. The CDR3 sequence: CASTHPGPQETQYS. The CDR3 DNA reads TGTGCCAGCACCCATCCCGGTCCCCAAGAGACCCAGTACTCC.

There are many counts of this clonotype. The chain uses TRBV2 and TRBJ1-4; D possibly corresponds to TRBD1 (5 bases). CDR1 and CDR2 from the germline V gene are SNHLY and FYNNEI. V was shortened by 8 bases and J by 7 bases, with 14 bases between the two germline ends. This CDR3 comprises 13 residues. CDR3 DNA sequence: TGTGCCAGCGGCAGGGAGTATTTTGAAAAACTGTTTTTT. Protein product: CASGREYFEKLFF.

In its sample, this clonotype was seen many times. This chain connects TRBV6-5 to TRBJ2-3, with D possibly TRBD2 on 6 matching bases. From germline, CDR1 is MNHEY and CDR2 SVGAGI. There are 14 residues in the CDR3. V was cut by 6 bases and J by 7 bases, with 17 bases left in between. The CDR3 DNA reads as TGTGCCAGCAGCACACACCGCGGGGTCTATACGCAGTATTTT. Protein product: CASSTHRGVYTQYF.

This clonotype came up a few times. This chain uses TRBV3-1 with TRBJ2-7; 8 bases are shared with TRBD1. Germline V gene lookup returns CDR1 LGHDT and CDR2 YNNKEL (reference sequence). The CDR3 has 17 residues. Trimming at V came to 1 base and at J to 3 bases, leaving 11 bases not matched to a gene. Written as DNA, the CDR3 is TGTGCCAGCAGCCAAGGCCGGGGCAGGGGGCATTTCTACGAGCAGTACTTC. It is translated as CASSQGRGRGHFYEQYF.

In the case of this clonotype: No conserved phenylalanine or tryptophan is present at the end of the CDR3, so a read error is the likely explanation. The chain is built from TRBV5-1 and TRBJ2-7; 8 bases fit TRBD2. The J segment lost 0 bases and the V segment lost 4 bases, leaving 12 bases of the junction unmatched. This CDR3 comprises 17 residues. Germline lookup yields CDR1 SGHRS and CDR2 YFSETQ. In DNA form, the CDR3 reads TGCGCCAGCAGCCAGGACAATCGGCGGGGGGCCTCCTACGAGCAGTACCTC. It is translated as CASSQDNRRGASYEQYL.

The rearrangement links TRBV7-2 to TRBJ2-7; D perhaps matches TRBD2 (7 bases). Trimming shortened V by 1 base and J by 6 bases, and 13 bases separated the two germline ends. Per the germline V gene, CDR1 is SGHTA and CDR2 is FQGNSA. The CDR3 is 14 residues long. The CDR3 DNA sequence: TGTGCCAGCAGCTTAGGTCGGGGGGCAGGCGAGCAGTACTTC. Its protein product is CASSLGRGAGEQYF.

This sequence joins TRBV7-6 and TRBJ2-3; 9 bases match TRBD2. Germline CDR1 and CDR2: SGHVS and FNYEAQ. The ends lost 1 base at V and 1 base at J; junction bases unmatched: 6. The CDR3 has 17 amino acids. CDR3: CASSLGGGASGTDTQYF. The CDR3 DNA reads as TGTGCCAGCAGCTTAGGCGGGGGGGCAAGTGGCACAGATACGCAGTATTTT.

In its sample, this clonotype was seen many times. The rearrangement uses TRBV3-1 and TRBJ1-3; D is unresolved. Germline loops: CDR1 LGHDT, CDR2 YNNKEL (reference sequence). This CDR3 is built from 13 residues. V was clipped by 2 bases and J by 4 bases, with 6 bases between them. CDR3 coding DNA: TGTGCCAGCAGCCAACGATCGGGAAACACCATATATTTT. Translation gives CASSQRSGNTIYF.

This clonotype was counted at least ten times. This chain joins TRBV5-6 and TRBJ1-2; tentative D call: TRBD1 (5 bases). From germline, CDR1 is SGHDT and CDR2 YYEEEE. Deletions cut 0 bases from V and 8 bases from J, with 17 bases between. The CDR3 is 15 amino acids. The chain's CDR3 is CASSLAGQGIDGYTF. CDR3 DNA sequence: TGTGCCAGCAGCTTGGCCGGTCAGGGAATAGACGGCTACACCTTC.

The chain has TRBV10-3 and TRBJ1-1; D call uncertain. Deletions cut 6 bases from V and 1 base from J, with 9 bases between. The CDR3 extends over 13 amino acids. The germline V gene has CDR1 ENHRY and CDR2 SYGVKD. The CDR3 DNA reads as TGTGCCATCAGAGGAACGGAGAACACTGAAGCTTTCTTT. This encodes CAIRGTENTEAFF.

Written as DNA, the CDR3 is TGCAGTGCTTATATAGCGGGGCGAAGCACAGATACGCAGTATTTT. It encodes CSAYIAGRSTDTQYF. This chain joins TRBV20-1 and TRBJ2-3, with 8 positions matching TRBD2. J gave up 0 bases and V 5 bases, and 7 bases lay outside the gene matches. Germline V gives CDR1 DFQATT, CDR2 SNEGSKA (reference sequence). This CDR3 contains 15 residues.

This clonotype was recorded at least ten times. This chain's CDR3 is CASKIGTGVDQPQHF. In DNA, the CDR3 is TGCGCCAGCAAAATTGGCACAGGGGTGGATCAGCCCCAGCATTTT. This chain links TRBV5-1 with TRBJ1-5; the match to TRBD1 covers 7 bases. The CDR3 totals 15 residues. In germline, CDR1 is SGHRS, CDR2 YFSETQ. The ends lost 6 bases at V and 5 bases at J; junction bases unmatched: 11. Full variable domain (remainder filled in from reference TRBV5-1 and TRBJ1-5): KAGVTQTPRYLIKTRGQQVTLSCSPISGHRSVSWYQQTPGQGLQFLFEYFSETQRNKGNFPGRFSGRQFSNSRSEMNVSTLELGDSALYLCASKIGTGVDQPQHFGDGTRLSIL.